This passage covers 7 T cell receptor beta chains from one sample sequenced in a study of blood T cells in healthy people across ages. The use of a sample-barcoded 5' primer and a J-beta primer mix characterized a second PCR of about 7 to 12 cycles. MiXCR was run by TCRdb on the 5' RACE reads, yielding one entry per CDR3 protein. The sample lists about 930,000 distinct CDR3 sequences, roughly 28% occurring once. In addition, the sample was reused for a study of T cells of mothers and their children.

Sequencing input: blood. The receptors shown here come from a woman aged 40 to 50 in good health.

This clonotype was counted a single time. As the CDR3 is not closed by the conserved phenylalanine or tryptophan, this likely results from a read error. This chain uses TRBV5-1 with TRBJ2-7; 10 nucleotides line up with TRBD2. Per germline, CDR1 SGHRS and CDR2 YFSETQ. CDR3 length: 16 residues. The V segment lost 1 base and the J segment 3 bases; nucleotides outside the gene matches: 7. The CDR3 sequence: CASSLRSGGGFYEQYS. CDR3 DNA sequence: TGCGCCAGCAGCTTGCGGAGCGGGGGGGGCTTCTACGAGCAGTACAGC.

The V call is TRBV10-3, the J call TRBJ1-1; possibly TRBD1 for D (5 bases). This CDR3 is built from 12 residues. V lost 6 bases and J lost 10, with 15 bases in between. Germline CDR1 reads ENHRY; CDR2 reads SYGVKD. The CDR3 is CAIREGAGIAFF. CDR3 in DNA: TGTGCCATCAGGGAGGGCGCAGGGATAGCTTTCTTT.

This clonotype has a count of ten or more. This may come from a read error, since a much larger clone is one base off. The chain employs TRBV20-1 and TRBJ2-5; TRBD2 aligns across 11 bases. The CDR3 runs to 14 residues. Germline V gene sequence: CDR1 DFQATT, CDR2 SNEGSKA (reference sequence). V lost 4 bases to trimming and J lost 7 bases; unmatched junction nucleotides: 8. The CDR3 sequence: CSAISGGARVTQYF. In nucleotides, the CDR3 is TGCAGTGCTATTAGCGGGGGGGCCAGGGTGACCCAGTACTTC.

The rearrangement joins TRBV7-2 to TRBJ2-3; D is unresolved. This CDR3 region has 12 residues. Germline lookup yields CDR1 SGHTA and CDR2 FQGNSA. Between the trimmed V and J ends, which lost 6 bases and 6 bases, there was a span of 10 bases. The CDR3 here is CASRTCADTQYF. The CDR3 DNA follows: TGTGCCAGCAGGACTTGTGCGGATACGCAGTATTTT.

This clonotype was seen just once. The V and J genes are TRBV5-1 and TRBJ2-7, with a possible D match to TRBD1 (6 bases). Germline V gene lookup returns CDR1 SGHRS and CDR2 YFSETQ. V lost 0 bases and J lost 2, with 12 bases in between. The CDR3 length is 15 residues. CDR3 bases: TGCGCCAGCAGCTTGGACCCAGGGGCGGCCTACGAGCAGTACTTC. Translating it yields CASSLDPGAAYEQYF.

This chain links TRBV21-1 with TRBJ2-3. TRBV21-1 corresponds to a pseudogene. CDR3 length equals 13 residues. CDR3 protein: CASIVDRTDTQYF. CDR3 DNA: TGTGCCAGCATTGTGGACCGCACAGATACGCAGTATTTT.

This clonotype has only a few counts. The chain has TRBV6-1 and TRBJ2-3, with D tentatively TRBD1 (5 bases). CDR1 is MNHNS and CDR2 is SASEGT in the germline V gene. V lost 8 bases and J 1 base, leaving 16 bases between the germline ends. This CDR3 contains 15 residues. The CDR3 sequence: CASGQGVTGTDTQYF. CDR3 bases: TGTGCCAGCGGACAAGGGGTAACAGGCACAGATACGCAGTATTTT.